The sequence of this T cell receptor beta chain was determined in a study of technical replicates of blood from several donors. Clones were sequenced by immunoSEQ multiplex PCR, and TCRdb holds only the in-frame ones, with some missing. Among tens of thousands of clones listed, around 90% were seen once. The CDR3 spans 14 residues. The germline V and J ends were trimmed by 6 bases and 8 bases, with 16 bases remaining between them. Germline V CDR1 and CDR2: MGHDK, SYGVNS. The sequence was obtained from a human donor in good health. Sample: T cells isolated from PBMCs. The gene calls are TRBV25-1 and TRBJ2-2; D is possibly TRBD2 (6 bases). The CDR3 coding sequence is TGTGCCAGCAGCTTTGGAGGGGTCTCGGGGGAGCTGTTTTTT. Protein: CASSFGGVSGELFF.